Listed here are 28 T cell receptor beta chains from one sample, sequenced in a study of blood T cell repertoires in COVID-19. Some clones are missing from TCRdb's copy, which holds only in-frame ones; the method was immunoSEQ multiplex PCR. The data hold roughly 200,000 clones, with approximately 80% observed a single time. The sequenced material came from peripheral blood. The receptors shown here come from a man in his forties or fifties who had recovered from COVID-19.

The chain carries TRBV11-2 and TRBJ2-1; 10 nucleotides agree with TRBD2. CDR1 SGHAT and CDR2 FQNNGV come from the germline V gene. V lost 5 bases and J lost 4; bases outside the gene matches: 8. The CDR3 has 16 amino acids. CDR3: CASSTPGTSVYNEQFF. The CDR3 nucleotides read TGTGCCAGCAGCACCCCAGGGACTAGCGTTTACAATGAGCAGTTCTTC.

The gene calls are TRBV19 and TRBJ1-5; D remains ambiguous. The V end lost 7 bases, the J end lost 0 bases, and 13 bases lay between the germline ends. The CDR3 has 15 residues. Germline V gene sequence: CDR1 LNHDA, CDR2 SQIVND (reference sequence). Here the CDR3 reads CASTEIGDSNQPQHF. CDR3 coding DNA: TGTGCCAGTACGGAAATAGGAGATAGCAATCAGCCCCAGCATTTT.

The chain employs TRBV28 and TRBJ1-3; D may be TRBD1 (6 bases). Trimming shortened V by 3 bases and J by 0 bases, and 15 bases separated the two germline ends. CDR3 length: 17 residues. Germline V gene data show CDR1 as MDHEN and CDR2 as SYDVKM. The CDR3 DNA reads as TGTGCCAGCAGTTTGTCCCTACAGGGATTCTCTGGAAACACCATATATTTT. Translating gives CASSLSLQGFSGNTIYF.

This chain uses TRBV4-2 with TRBJ2-5; 11 bases agree with TRBD2. Germline trimming cut 0 bases from V and 4 bases from J; bases unmatched to any gene: 10. Germline loops: CDR1 LGHNA, CDR2 YNFKEQ. The length of the CDR3 is 18 residues. The CDR3 region has the DNA TGTGCCAGCAGCCAAGATTTAGCGGGAGGGAGGGGGCCAGAGACCCAGTACTTC. Translating it yields CASSQDLAGGRGPETQYF.

This chain joins TRBV7-9 and TRBJ2-7; 9 nucleotides match TRBD1. CDR3 size: 16 residues. Germline CDR1 SEHNR, CDR2 FQNEAQ (reference sequence). The junction had 11 bases not matched to a gene; V was cut back by 5 bases and J by 3 bases. CDR3 sequence (DNA): TGTGCCAGCAGCGTATCGGGACAGGGAGGACACTACGAGCAGTACTTC. As protein: CASSVSGQGGHYEQYF.

The chain recombines TRBV28 with TRBJ2-7; no clear D gene. V was cut by 6 bases and J by 3 bases, with 6 bases left in between. The CDR3 extends over 11 amino acids. CDR1 and CDR2 from the germline V gene are MDHEN and SYDVKM. The CDR3 region has the DNA TGTGCCAGCAGCCGCGGCTACGAGCAGTACTTC. Amino acids: CASSRGYEQYF.

V usage is TRBV7-6 and J usage is TRBJ1-3; maybe TRBD1 (6 bases). V shed 3 bases and J shed 2 bases, with 20 bases lying between them. This CDR3 has 18 residues. CDR1 SGHVS and CDR2 FNYEAQ come from the germline V gene. The CDR3 DNA is TGTGCCAGCAGCTTCTTAGAACAGGGAGCAATCGCTGGAAACACCATATATTTT. This gives the protein CASSFLEQGAIAGNTIYF.

The V gene is TRBV27, the J gene TRBJ2-2; maybe TRBD2 (5 bases). Trimming pared 10 bases from V and 2 bases from J, leaving 14 bases between. The germline CDR1 and CDR2 sequences are MNHEY and SMNVEV (reference sequence). CDR3 length: 14 residues. The CDR3 DNA is TGTGCCACCAGATGGACTTCTAACACCGGGGAGCTGTTTTTT. Translation gives CATRWTSNTGELFF.

V gene TRBV5-4 combines with J gene TRBJ2-1, with 12 bases lining up with TRBD2. Germline CDR1 is SGHNT and CDR2 is YYREEE (reference sequence). V gave up 2 bases and J gave up 7 bases; unmatched junction bases: 10. The CDR3 has 17 amino acids. The CDR3 here is CASSFPLAGGPFNEQFF. DNA of the CDR3: TGTGCCAGCAGCTTTCCCCTAGCGGGAGGGCCCTTTAATGAGCAGTTCTTC.

This clone was detected only a few times. This chain links TRBV12-2 with TRBJ1-2; TRBD1, the table's D call, was not compared with the DNA. TRBV12-2 is an annotated pseudogene. The CDR3 consists of 16 residues. The CDR3 sequence is CASRLGPPGFWYGYTF. The CDR3 bases are TGTGCAAGTCGCTTAGGTCCGCCAGGTTTCTGGTATGGCTACACCTTC.

This clone is a singleton in its sample. V and J are TRBV7-8 and TRBJ1-2; 7 bases are shared with TRBD1. CDR1 is SGHVS and CDR2 is FQNEAQ in the germline V gene. With V trimmed by 1 base and J by 4 bases, 9 bases remained unmatched. The length of the CDR3 is 16 residues. The CDR3 here is CASSLVGRGLSYGYTF. The CDR3 region has the DNA TGTGCCAGCAGCTTAGTCGGAAGGGGGCTCTCCTATGGCTACACCTTC.

This clone was picked up a small number of times. The J gene is TRBJ1-5, the V gene TRBV6-1; D call uncertain. Trimming left V 2 bases short and J 7 bases short, with 3 bases between. Per germline, CDR1 MNHNS and CDR2 SASEGT. The CDR3 contains 11 residues. This CDR3 reads CASSERQPQHF. Here the CDR3 DNA reads TGTGCCAGCAGTGAACGGCAGCCCCAGCATTTT.

The chain is built from TRBV15 and TRBJ1-2; D call uncertain. The length of the CDR3 is 19 residues. V was shortened by 0 bases and J by 1 base, with 21 bases between the two germline ends. The germline V gene has CDR1 LNHNV and CDR2 YYDKDF (reference sequence). CDR3: CATSRDARGHDAVNYGYTF. CDR3 bases: TGTGCCACCAGCAGAGATGCGCGGGGTCACGATGCCGTTAACTATGGCTACACCTTC.

The chain combines TRBV19 with TRBJ2-7; 8 bases are a match to TRBD1. This CDR3 has 14 residues. Germline loops: CDR1 LNHDA, CDR2 SQIVND (reference sequence). Unmatched junction bases numbered 6, after V lost 5 bases and J lost 3 bases. In DNA, the CDR3 is TGTGCCAGTAGTGACAGGGGCGAGGGCTACGAGCAGTACTTC. Translated, it gives CASSDRGEGYEQYF.

V and J are TRBV4-2 and TRBJ1-1, with D possibly matching TRBD1 (6 bases). The germline V gene has CDR1 LGHNA and CDR2 YNFKEQ. The germline V and J ends were trimmed by 8 bases and 0 bases, with 13 bases remaining between them. The CDR3 length is 14 residues. In DNA form, the CDR3 reads TGTGCCAGCGGCCCAGGGGATATGAACACTGAAGCTTTCTTT. Its translation: CASGPGDMNTEAFF.

This rearrangement joins TRBV10-3 to TRBJ1-1; TRBD1 might be the D (5 bases). Trimming left V 0 bases short and J 4 bases short, with 15 bases between. The CDR3 has 16 amino acids. Per the germline V gene, CDR1 is ENHRY and CDR2 is SYGVKD. The CDR3 loop is CAISESSRGYGTEAFF. The CDR3 nucleotides are TGTGCCATCAGTGAGTCGTCTCGGGGGTACGGCACTGAAGCTTTCTTT.

The V and J genes are TRBV6-2 or TRBV6-3 and TRBJ1-5; no firm D call. V was clipped by 6 bases and J by 2 bases, with 14 bases between them. CDR1 MNHEY and CDR2 SVGEGT come from the germline V gene. This CDR3 contains 15 residues. CDR3 loop: CASSSLGQGNQPQHF. The DNA of the CDR3 is TGTGCCAGCAGCTCCCTCGGCCAGGGCAATCAGCCCCAGCATTTT.

The chain couples TRBV7-2 to TRBJ2-7, with a tentative D call TRBD1 (6 bases). Looked up from germline, CDR1 is SGHTA and CDR2 is FQGNSA. CDR3 length: 12 amino acids. The V gene lost 4 bases and the J gene lost 3 bases, with 7 bases spanning the gap. CDR3 region: CASSSRGYEQYF. The CDR3 coding sequence is TGTGCCAGCAGCTCCAGGGGCTACGAGCAGTACTTC.

The V call is TRBV12-2, the J call TRBJ2-7; no check of the table's D call, TRBD1, against the DNA was made. TRBV12-2 is classified as a pseudogene. The CDR3 is 15 amino acids. In DNA form, the CDR3 reads TGTGCAAGTCGCTTAAGGTCCAGGGGATCTTACGAGCAGTACTTC. Its protein is CASRLRSRGSYEQYF.

This clone has just a few counts. The chain recombines TRBV6-5 with TRBJ1-5; 7 bases agree with TRBD1. The CDR3 length is 14 residues. V lost 6 bases and J lost 2; bases outside the gene matches: 4. Per the germline V gene, CDR1 is MNHEY and CDR2 is SVGAGI. CDR3 residues: CASSHRGGNQPQHF. As DNA, the CDR3 is TGTGCCAGCAGCCACAGGGGCGGCAATCAGCCCCAGCATTTT.

The CDR3 reads CASSVEDGRVYEQYF. The CDR3 DNA is TGTGCCAGCAGCGTAGAAGACGGGAGGGTCTACGAGCAGTACTTC. V and J are TRBV9 and TRBJ2-7, with TRBD2 matching 8 bases. The germline V gene has CDR1 SGDLS and CDR2 YYNGEE. This CDR3 comprises 15 residues. Trimming cost V 0 bases and J 3 bases; bases outside gene matches: 5.

This rearrangement joins TRBV6-4 to TRBJ1-5; D unresolved. CDR1 is MRHNA and CDR2 is SNTAGT in the germline V gene. The CDR3 contains 15 residues. The V end lost 6 bases, the J end lost 3 bases, and 15 bases lay between the germline ends. The CDR3 spells CASRGKTVNNQPQHF. CDR3 sequence (DNA): TGTGCCAGCAGAGGCAAAACAGTGAACAATCAGCCCCAGCATTTT.

V is TRBV11-2 and J is TRBJ2-6; 8 positions agree with TRBD1. CDR3 length: 19 residues. Trimming at V came to 5 bases and at J to 4 bases, leaving 16 bases not matched to a gene. CDR1 is SGHAT and CDR2 is FQNNGV in the germline V gene. CDR3 region: CASSLRGLNLGSGANVLTF. The CDR3 DNA is TGTGCCAGCAGCCTCAGGGGGCTTAATTTGGGCTCCGGGGCCAACGTCCTGACTTTC.

The CDR3 spells CASSWDRVAENIQYF. Written as DNA, the CDR3 is TGTGCCAGCAGCTGGGACAGGGTGGCCGAAAACATTCAGTACTTC. The rearrangement joins TRBV5-5 to TRBJ2-4, with TRBD1 identical over 9 bases. V shed 3 bases and J 5 bases; nucleotides not matched to a gene: 6. The CDR3 contains 15 residues. Germline assignment: CDR1 SGHKS and CDR2 YYEKEE (reference sequence).

The V and J genes are TRBV24-1 and TRBJ2-2; TRBD2 is a possible D gene (6 bases). Trimming took 0 bases from V and 0 from J, leaving 7 bases between them. CDR3 length: 16 amino acids. Germline V gene sequence: CDR1 KGHDR, CDR2 SFDVKD. CDR3 amino acids: CATSDLRGTNTGELFF. CDR3 sequence (DNA): TGTGCCACCAGTGATTTGCGGGGGACGAACACCGGGGAGCTGTTTTTT.

V usage is TRBV5-1 and J usage is TRBJ2-7, with 9 bases matching TRBD1. The CDR3 consists of 14 residues. Germline CDR1 reads SGHRS; CDR2 reads YFSETQ. The V gene end was trimmed by 4 bases and the J gene end by 2 bases; junction bases not matched to a gene: 4. The CDR3 nucleotides read TGCGCCAGCAGCCCGGGGACAGGGCCCTACGAGCAGTACTTC. Its protein product is CASSPGTGPYEQYF.

The chain has TRBV29-1 and TRBJ2-3, with no clear D. There are 13 residues in the CDR3. CDR1 is SQVTM, CDR2 ANQGSEA, per germline. Trimming left V 7 bases short and J 2 bases short, with 13 bases between. The CDR3 protein is CSARPQYTDTQYF. The CDR3 coding sequence is TGCAGCGCACGCCCTCAGTACACAGATACGCAGTATTTT.

The chain joins TRBV5-6 to TRBJ2-2; D is unclear. This CDR3 comprises 16 residues. V lost 1 base, J lost 4 bases, and 14 bases lay in between. Looked up from germline, CDR1 is SGHDT and CDR2 is YYEEEE. The CDR3 reads CASSLRVSSRTGELFF. In nucleotides, the CDR3 is TGTGCCAGCAGCTTGCGGGTTTCCTCCCGCACCGGGGAGCTGTTTTTT. Filled out from reference TRBV5-6 and TRBJ2-2, the complete variable domain reads DAGVTQSPTHLIKTRGQQVTLRCSPKSGHDTVSWYQQALGQGPQFIFQYYEEEERQRGNFPDRFSGHQFPNYSSELNVNALLLGDSALYLCASSLRVSSRTGELFFGEGSRLTVL.